The TCR beta chain under discussion was sequenced for a study of cytomegalovirus exposure and HLA in healthy donors. Using immunoSEQ multiplex PCR, the repertoire was profiled, and TCRdb retains in-frame clones only, with some absent. The top ten hold approximately 5% of the sample, which has around 150,000 clones, about 90% seen once. Sequenced material: PBMCs. This sequence originates from a woman younger than 45 in good health and CMV-seronegative.

As DNA, the CDR3 is TGTGCCAGCACCGGCACACAGTTTACGGGGAAAACTTATGGCTACACCTTC. Encoded protein: CASTGTQFTGKTYGYTF. The chain has TRBV5-5 and TRBJ1-2; D is unresolved. This CDR3 comprises 17 residues. Looked up from germline, CDR1 is SGHKS and CDR2 is YYEKEE (reference sequence). V was shortened by 6 bases and J by 5 bases, with 26 bases between the two germline ends.